Listed here are 20 T cell receptor beta chains from one sample, sequenced in a study of blood T cell repertoires in COVID-19. TCRdb's copy holds only in-frame clones and misses some; the assay was immunoSEQ multiplex PCR. This repertoire shows tens of thousands of clones, approximately 86% found once; its top ten account for around 3.2%. Sequencing used peripheral blood. Receptor source: a woman older than 75 with acute or convalescent COVID-19.

This clone was seen a handful of times. The rearrangement links TRBV15 to TRBJ1-1; D remains unclear. Trimming shortened V by 1 base and J by 3 bases, and 9 bases separated the two germline ends. The CDR3 is 14 residues long. CDR1 and CDR2 (germline): LNHNV, YYDKDF (reference sequence). CDR3 in amino acids: CATSRGLRDTEAFF. The CDR3 coding sequence is TGTGCCACCAGCAGAGGGCTGAGGGACACTGAAGCTTTCTTT.

This clone was counted between two and nine times. The CDR3 sequence is CAWRLQGQGNTEAFF. DNA of the CDR3: TGTGCCTGGCGCCTCCAGGGGCAGGGGAACACTGAAGCTTTCTTT. The chain combines TRBV30 with TRBJ1-1; a weak D match, TRBD1 (6 bases). V was clipped by 5 bases and J by 1 base, with 17 bases between them. This CDR3 contains 15 residues. Germline V lookup: CDR1 GTSNPN, CDR2 SVGIG (reference sequence).

As to this clone: Other DNA sequences of this sample code for an identical CDR3. The CDR3 DNA sequence: TGTGCCAGCAGCCCCTACGGGGGGCGGAACACCGGGGAGCTGTTTTTT. This translates into CASSPYGGRNTGELFF. This rearrangement joins TRBV7-3 to TRBJ2-2, with D possibly matching TRBD2 (7 bases). This CDR3 region has 16 residues. V lost 5 bases and J 1 base, leaving 14 bases between the germline ends. Germline values: CDR1 SGHTA, CDR2 FQGTGA.

The V and J genes are TRBV30 and TRBJ1-5; the D is unclear. Trimming shortened V by 7 bases and J by 0 bases, and 16 bases separated the two germline ends. From germline, CDR1 is GTSNPN and CDR2 SVGIG (reference sequence). The CDR3 extends over 15 amino acids. The CDR3 sequence: CAFYRGACSNQPQHF. DNA of the CDR3: TGTGCCTTCTATCGGGGTGCATGTAGCAATCAGCCCCAGCATTTT.

This chain links TRBV30 with TRBJ1-5; D is perhaps TRBD1 (5 bases). Germline loops: CDR1 GTSNPN, CDR2 SVGIG (reference sequence). This CDR3 contains 18 residues. V dropped 4 bases and J dropped 0 bases, with 22 bases sitting between them. The CDR3 loop reads CAWTPGRLGLGSNQPQHF. For the CDR3, the DNA is TGTGCCTGGACGCCAGGGAGGCTGGGGTTGGGTAGCAATCAGCCCCAGCATTTT.

On this clone itself: Its ends do not fully match the called genes, so a read error is possible. The chain couples TRBV27 to TRBJ1-1; D remains unclear. Germline V gene data show CDR1 as MNHEY and CDR2 as SMNVEV (reference sequence). CDR3 size: 15 residues. CDR3 coding DNA: TGTGCCAGCAGTTTATCGATCTCCCTTTTTAGTGAAACTTTCTTT. This translates into CASSLSISLFSETFF.

V and J are TRBV13 and TRBJ2-1, with 12 bases identical to TRBD2. The CDR3 runs to 13 residues. The V and J ends lost 10 bases and 9 bases, in that order; junction bases with no gene match: 7. CDR1 and CDR2 (germline): PRHDT, FYEKMQ (reference sequence). This CDR3 reads CAIGLAGYTEQFF. The CDR3 nucleotides are TGTGCCATTGGACTAGCGGGGTATACTGAGCAGTTCTTC.

This clone was picked up a small number of times. V is TRBV21-1 and J is TRBJ1-5; the DNA was not used to check the table's D call, TRBD1. TRBV21-1 is shown as a pseudogene. The CDR3 spans 15 residues. CDR3 coding DNA: TGTGCCAGCAGCTCCCAAGCCGACAACAATCAGCCCCAGCATTTT. It yields the protein CASSSQADNNQPQHF.

The chain couples TRBV10-3 to TRBJ1-2, with TRBD1 matching over 10 bases. The V and J ends lost 0 bases and 7 bases, in that order; junction bases with no gene match: 5. The CDR3 has 15 residues. The germline V gene encodes CDR1 ENHRY and CDR2 SYGVKD. CDR3 loop: CAISESTGGDGGYTF. CDR3 coding DNA: TGTGCCATCAGTGAGTCGACAGGGGGCGATGGTGGCTACACCTTC.

The chain is built from TRBV19 and TRBJ1-4; D is unclear. Germline V gene data show CDR1 as LNHDA and CDR2 as SQIVND (reference sequence). CDR3 length: 15 amino acids. Trimming stripped 7 bases from V and 3 bases from J, with 15 bases between. The CDR3 region is CASTIQANSNEKLFF. CDR3 DNA: TGTGCCAGTACGATTCAGGCCAATTCTAATGAAAAACTGTTTTTT.

The chain employs TRBV21-1 and TRBJ2-7; TRBD2, the D gene given by the table, was not confirmed from the DNA. TRBV21-1 is shown as a pseudogene. CDR3 length: 16 residues. The CDR3 DNA reads TGTGCCAGCAGCAAAATGGGAGCGGGGTCACGCTACGAGCAGTACTTC. As protein: CASSKMGAGSRYEQYF.

The chain employs TRBV18 and TRBJ1-2, with TRBD1 identical over 8 bases. Trimming at V came to 4 bases and at J to 7 bases, leaving 8 bases not matched to a gene. This CDR3 has 14 residues. Germline-derived CDR1 and CDR2 are KGHSH and LQKENI. CDR3 amino acids: CASSLDQGAFGYTF. In DNA form, the CDR3 reads TGTGCCAGCTCACTCGACCAGGGGGCGTTTGGCTACACCTTC.

The chain employs TRBV24-1 and TRBJ2-3, with 7 positions matching TRBD2. Germline assignment: CDR1 KGHDR and CDR2 SFDVKD. J lost 4 bases, V lost 3 bases, and 3 bases had no gene match. There are 14 residues in the CDR3. CDR3 amino acids: CATSDGGRADTQYF. The CDR3 DNA reads TGTGCCACCAGTGATGGAGGGAGGGCAGATACGCAGTATTTT.

This clone was detected once. The gene calls are TRBV15 and TRBJ2-3; a weak D match, TRBD2 (6 bases). Trimming took 4 bases from V and 6 from J, leaving 14 bases between them. Germline assignment: CDR1 LNHNV and CDR2 YYDKDF (reference sequence). The length of the CDR3 is 14 residues. This CDR3 reads CATSNPPSEDTQYF. The DNA of the CDR3 is TGTGCCACCAGCAATCCCCCTAGCGAGGATACGCAGTATTTT.

The chain carries TRBV4-1 and TRBJ1-4; TRBD1 might be the D (5 bases). The CDR3 loop spans 16 amino acids. Germline V gene sequence: CDR1 MGHRA, CDR2 YSYEKL. Trimming shortened V by 4 bases and J by 4 bases, and 16 bases separated the two germline ends. The CDR3 loop reads CASSPVGGGGNEKLFF. The DNA for the CDR3 is TGCGCCAGCAGCCCCGTCGGGGGAGGTGGTAATGAAAAACTGTTTTTT.

J is TRBJ1-1 and V is TRBV5-4; 10 bases align to TRBD1. Germline CDR1 and CDR2: SGHNT and YYREEE (reference sequence). The CDR3 length is 13 residues. Trimming at V came to 5 bases and at J to 6 bases, leaving 4 bases not matched to a gene. This CDR3 reads CASRPGQGAEAFF. The CDR3 bases are TGTGCCAGCAGACCCGGACAGGGGGCTGAAGCTTTCTTT.

The chain carries TRBV19 and TRBJ1-2; possible D gene TRBD1, 6 bases. CDR1 and CDR2 (germline): LNHDA, SQIVND (reference sequence). The CDR3 contains 17 residues. V lost 1 base to trimming and J lost 4 bases, with 19 bases between them. CDR3 DNA sequence: TGTGCCAGTAGTATAGGGGCAGGGGCCACTCTAGGCTATGGCTACACCTTC. Its protein is CASSIGAGATLGYGYTF.

The chain recombines TRBV27 with TRBJ1-4; D possibly corresponds to TRBD1 (6 bases). Looked up from germline, CDR1 is MNHEY and CDR2 is SMNVEV (reference sequence). CDR3 size: 14 residues. Trimming stripped 6 bases from V and 0 bases from J, with 8 bases between. The CDR3 DNA reads TGTGCCAGCAGGGGGGCATCAACTAATGAAAAACTGTTTTTT. Residues: CASRGASTNEKLFF.

Worth noting for this clone: A read error may account for a junction end that differs from germline. The chain has TRBV7-6 and TRBJ2-3; 11 bases map to TRBD2. Germline V gene sequence: CDR1 SGHVS, CDR2 FNYEAQ. CDR3 length: 15 amino acids. The CDR3 region has the DNA TGTGCCAGCAGCATAGCGGGGGGGGACACAGATACGCAGTATTTT. Translated, it gives CASSIAGGDTDTQYF. Full variable domain (remainder filled in from reference TRBV7-6 and TRBJ2-3): GAGVSQSPRYKVTKRGQDVALRCDPISGHVSLYWYRQALGQGPEFLTYFNYEAQQDKSGLPNDRFSAERPEGSISTLTIQRTEQRDSAMYRCASSIAGGDTDTQYFGPGTRLTVL.

This chain joins TRBV2 and TRBJ2-7; 13 positions agree with TRBD2. The CDR3 extends over 14 amino acids. The V segment lost 6 bases and the J segment 8 bases; nucleotides outside the gene matches: 7. Germline V gene lookup returns CDR1 SNHLY and CDR2 FYNNEI. CDR3 loop: CASRLAGGSDKQYF. Written as DNA, the CDR3 is TGTGCCAGCAGACTAGCGGGGGGGTCTGATAAGCAGTACTTC.